The present entry profiles one T cell receptor (beta chain) with its context. Original methodology: Researchers report that nucleated cell counts were estimated from reference gene primer amplification. The repertoire was sequenced with immunoSEQ multiplex PCR; TCRdb's copy has only in-frame clones and lacks some. V, J and clone size were drawn from that table, and D and trimming were deduced from the DNA. In the table there are some 270,000 clones, about 89% of which are singletons. This entry is derived from a study of blood T cell repertoires in COVID-19. About the study: Acute-phase and convalescent COVID-19 samples originated in the United States, Italy and Spain. PBMCs, B-cell-depleted T cells, or T cells provided the cDNA or gDNA that made up the material.

Germline-derived CDR1 and CDR2 are LNHDA and SQIVND (reference sequence). The CDR3 is made up of 15 amino acids. V lost 1 base and J 0 bases, leaving 7 bases between the germline ends. The chain couples TRBV19 to TRBJ1-3; D not resolved. This receptor was identified in a man in his forties or fifties with acute or convalescent COVID-19. Sequenced: peripheral blood. CDR3 residues: CASSIAESSGNTIYF. The CDR3 DNA follows: TGTGCCAGTAGTATAGCGGAGAGCTCTGGAAACACCATATATTTT. Complete variable domain (other parts from reference TRBV19 and TRBJ1-3): DGGITQSPKYLFRKEGQNVTLSCEQNLNHDAMYWYRQDPGQGLRLIYYSQIVNDFQKGDIAEGYSVSREKKESFPLTVTSAQKNPTAFYLCASSIAESSGNTIYFGEGSWLTVV.